These T cell receptor beta chains were read from a single sample in a study of OX40 agonist ivuxolimab in advanced cancers. The protocol was immunoSEQ multiplex PCR, while the TCRdb copy is restricted to in-frame clones and leaves out a portion. Of approximately 62,000 clones listed, over 75% are singletons. Sequenced material: CD4+ or CD8+ T cells sorted from blood, taken in a trial of the OX40 agonist ivuxolimab. These receptors were obtained from an adult with an advanced solid tumor such as melanoma, head and neck, liver or kidney cancer. Both conserved end residues are part of each CDR3. The D gene is left open where the match is weak. Clone sizes are given selectively: once, few, many, or a class where the clone is expanded.

DNA	CDR3	size	V	D	J
TGCGCCAGCAGCTTCGGCACGGGGCACCTCTACGAGCAGTACTTC	CASSFGTGHLYEQYF	once	TRBV5-1	NA	TRBJ2-7
TGTGCCAGCAGTTTTTATAAAGGCACTGAAGCTTTCTTT	CASSFYKGTEAFF	NA	TRBV28	NA	TRBJ1-1
TGCGCCAGCAGCCAGAAGGACAGGGGTGGCTATGGCTACACCTTC	CASSQKDRGGYGYTF	NA	TRBV4-1	TRBD1	TRBJ1-2
TGCGCCAGCAGCCAAACTGCGGGGGTCTACGAGCAGTACTTC	CASSQTAGVYEQYF	NA	TRBV4-3	TRBD2	TRBJ2-7
TGCGCCAGCAGCTTGACAGGGGTTTCAGGAAACACCATATATTTT	CASSLTGVSGNTIYF	NA	TRBV5-1	TRBD1	TRBJ1-3
TGTGCCAGCAGCAAAGAGGGGGACCGGGTCACTGAAGCTTTCTTT	CASSKEGDRVTEAFF	NA	TRBV21-1	NA	TRBJ1-1
TGTGCCAGCAGCCGACAGGGGGCCGGCCTCACCGGGGAGCTGTTTTTT	CASSRQGAGLTGELFF	NA	TRBV2	TRBD1	TRBJ2-2
TGTGCCAGCAGCCCCGATGGGGGACAGTTCTCTGGAAACACCATATATTTT	CASSPDGGQFSGNTIYF	NA	TRBV9	TRBD1	TRBJ1-3
TGCGCCAGCAGCCAAGATGTCAGAAACACCATATATTTT	CASSQDVRNTIYF	NA	TRBV4-3	NA	TRBJ1-3
TGTGCCAGCAGTCGAGACACGGCACAAGAGACCCAGTACTTC	CASSRDTAQETQYF	NA	TRBV6-5	NA	TRBJ2-5
TGTGCCAGCAGCAGCCGGGCCGAGAACACTGAAGCTTTCTTT	CASSSRAENTEAFF	NA	TRBV5-5	NA	TRBJ1-1
TGTGCCAGCAGCACAGAGGGGGACAGGGTAACAGATACGCAGTATTTT	CASSTEGDRVTDTQYF	NA	TRBV9	TRBD1	TRBJ2-3
TGTGCCAGCAAGACAGGCGACTACGAGCAGTACTTC	CASKTGDYEQYF	NA	TRBV25-1	NA	TRBJ2-7
TGTGCCAGCAGTCTTGATCTGGGGGTGCAGTACTTC	CASSLDLGVQYF	NA	TRBV6-1	NA	TRBJ2-7
TGTGCTAGTGGCGACCCCGGGAGGCTTCATGGCTACACCTTC	CASGDPGRLHGYTF	NA	TRBV12-5	NA	TRBJ1-2
TGTGCCAGTAGTATCAAAAGCGGGAGCTACAATGAGCAGTTCTTC	CASSIKSGSYNEQFF	NA	TRBV19	TRBD2	TRBJ2-1
TGTGCCAGCAGCTCCCCCCGGAAACGCGGCTACACCTTC	CASSSPRKRGYTF	NA	TRBV6-6	NA	TRBJ1-2
TGTGCCAGCAGTGTGACCGGGACTAGCGGGAACCCAACCTACGAGCAGTACTTC	CASSVTGTSGNPTYEQYF	NA	TRBV6-1	TRBD2	TRBJ2-7
TGTGCCAGCAGTCCCAGGGACCGTGGCTACACCTTC	CASSPRDRGYTF	NA	TRBV6-4	NA	TRBJ1-2
TGTGCCAGCAGCACCCGGACTAGCGGGAATCCCTACGAGCAGTACTTC	CASSTRTSGNPYEQYF	few	TRBV5-4	TRBD2	TRBJ2-7
TGTGCCAGTAGTCTGGACGGAAGCTCCTACGAGCAGTACTTC	CASSLDGSSYEQYF	NA	TRBV19	NA	TRBJ2-7
TGTGCCAGCTTCCGAGGGGGGGCGGCCGGGGAGCTGTTTTTT	CASFRGGAAGELFF	NA	TRBV28	NA	TRBJ2-2
TGTGCCAGCAGCCGGGGAACAGGGAAATCACAAACTGGAAACACCATATATTTT	CASSRGTGKSQTGNTIYF	NA	TRBV5-6	NA	TRBJ1-3
TGTGCCAGCAGCCACTACGACAGGGGTCTAGGCTACACCTTC	CASSHYDRGLGYTF	few	TRBV13	TRBD1	TRBJ1-2
TGTGCCAGCAGCTTAGTTCACTTGAATGAGCAGTTCTTC	CASSLVHLNEQFF	NA	TRBV11-2	NA	TRBJ2-1
TGTGCCAGCAGCTTAGATGGGTGGCAGGGGTCTGGAAACACCATATATTTT	CASSLDGWQGSGNTIYF	NA	TRBV11-2	NA	TRBJ1-3
TGTGCCAGCAGCTTGCGGGACAGGGGGCCAAGGGGTTTCTTC	CASSLRDRGPRGFF	NA	TRBV5-6	TRBD1	TRBJ2-1
TGTGCCAGCAGCTTATCTCCGGGGGTTAGGTCCGACCGCACAGATACGCAGTATTTT	CASSLSPGVRSDRTDTQYF	NA	TRBV7-2	NA	TRBJ2-3
TGTGCCAGCAAGAGCACAGATACGCAGTATTTT	CASKSTDTQYF	NA	TRBV6-5	NA	TRBJ2-3
TGTGCCTTGGGACAGGGCGGGAATTCACCCCTCCACTTT	CALGQGGNSPLHF	NA	TRBV30	TRBD1	TRBJ1-6
TGTGCCAGCAGGAGGGAAAGGGTCTCCTACAATGAGCAGTTCTTC	CASRRERVSYNEQFF	NA	TRBV6-1	NA	TRBJ2-1
TGTGCCAGCAGTGGCCGGACTAGCTCCTACGAGCAGTACTTC	CASSGRTSSYEQYF	NA	TRBV6-5	TRBD2	TRBJ2-7
TGTGCCAGCAGCCGAGGGGGGTCTTTCGCCTACGAGCAGTACTTC	CASSRGGSFAYEQYF	NA	TRBV6-6	NA	TRBJ2-7
TGTGCCAGCAGCGTAGGGCAGACGGCGACTCAAGAGACCCAGTACTTC	CASSVGQTATQETQYF	once	TRBV9	NA	TRBJ2-5
TGTGCCAGCAGGGGAAGCGTGAGTGAAAAACTGTTTTTT	CASRGSVSEKLFF	NA	TRBV6-1	NA	TRBJ1-4
TGCGCCAGCAGTTTTGTGGGGATCGAGCAGTACTTC	CASSFVGIEQYF	NA	TRBV5-1	NA	TRBJ2-7
TGTGCCAGCAGCTCGGCAGGGGCCTATGGCTACACCTTC	CASSSAGAYGYTF	NA	TRBV7-9	NA	TRBJ1-2
TGTGCCTGGAGTGTAAAGGGACCCTCCGGGGCCAACGTCCTGACTTTC	CAWSVKGPSGANVLTF	NA	TRBV30	NA	TRBJ2-6
TGTGCCAGCAGCTTAAGGACAGGGACTTCTGAAGCTTTCTTT	CASSLRTGTSEAFF	NA	TRBV7-8	TRBD1	TRBJ1-1
TGTGCCAGTAGTATAAGGGGGACAGAAAATTCACCCCTCCACTTT	CASSIRGTENSPLHF	NA	TRBV19	TRBD1	TRBJ1-6
TGTGCCAGCGCAGTGAGGGGGGGGAACACTGAAGCTTTCTTT	CASAVRGGNTEAFF	NA	TRBV25-1	NA	TRBJ1-1
TGTGCCAGCAGTTACCGGGCAGCCGGAGGAGGAAACACCATATATTTT	CASSYRAAGGGNTIYF	NA	TRBV6-5	NA	TRBJ1-3
TGTGCCAGCAGTTACGGGACTTCCAGCAATCAGCCCCAGCATTTT	CASSYGTSSNQPQHF	NA	TRBV6-5	NA	TRBJ1-5
TGTGCCAGCAGTTTCGACAGGGGTTCCAGGAATGAGCAGTTCTTC	CASSFDRGSRNEQFF	NA	TRBV2	TRBD1	TRBJ2-1
TGTGCCAGCTCTTCTACCACCGGGGAGCTGTTTTTT	CASSSTTGELFF	NA	TRBV18	NA	TRBJ2-2
TGTGCCAGCAGTTACAAACAGGTCGGGCTCGAGCAGTACTTC	CASSYKQVGLEQYF	once	TRBV6-6	NA	TRBJ2-7